The rows below give T cell receptor beta chains drawn from one sample of a study of T-cell memory formation after mild COVID-19. One entry per CDR3 protein, called by TCRdb with MiXCR from the 5' RACE reads. The table has 540,000 or so distinct CDR3 sequences, over 20% seen once. The source material was PBMCs or a T cell subset sorted from them (not recorded which). These receptors came from an adult woman who had mild COVID-19 (a few samples of this study predate the infection). Cell type and time point are not known. CDR3s include the opening cysteine and the closing phenylalanine or tryptophan. The D gene is left open where the match is weak. Expanded clones are given a class, and other clones once, few, many or no size at all.

NA	TRBV19	TRBJ2-1	NA	TGTGCCAGTAGTCCTATTCAGGAGGCTGAGCAGTTCTTC	CASSPIQEAEQFF
TRBD1	TRBV24-1	TRBJ2-1	few	TGTGCCACCAGACCTTCCGGGACAGGGGGCAGGGATGAGCAGTTCTTC	CATRPSGTGGRDEQFF
NA	TRBV12-3/TRBV12-4	TRBJ2-5	few	TGTGCCAGCAGTTTAGAAGCGTACCAAGAGACCCAGTACTTC	CASSLEAYQETQYF
TRBD1	TRBV24-1	TRBJ2-2	NA	TGTGCCACCAGTGATTCAGGGGGCCTTAGCGGGGAGCTGTTTTTT	CATSDSGGLSGELFF
TRBD1	TRBV20-1	TRBJ1-6	NA	TGCAGTGCTAGAGGTTGGACAGGTAGCTCCTATAATTCACCCCTCCACTTT	CSARGWTGSSYNSPLHF
NA	TRBV3-1	TRBJ2-7	many	TGTGCCAGCAGCCAAGGCAGAGGCGAGCAGTACTTC	CASSQGRGEQYF
NA	TRBV3-1	TRBJ2-3	many	TGTGCCAGCAGCCAAATACGGTCGGGGACGCAGTATTTT	CASSQIRSGTQYF
TRBD2	TRBV5-6	TRBJ2-7	few	TGTGCCAGCAGCCTCTCGGGGGGACTAGCTCTGTACGAGCAGTACTTC	CASSLSGGLALYEQYF
NA	TRBV20-1	TRBJ1-2	NA	TGCAGTGCTAGTCTCGGGCCATCATCCGAGGGCTATGGCTACACCTTC	CSASLGPSSEGYGYTF
NA	TRBV24-1	TRBJ1-2	few	TGTGCCACCAGTGATCCTGGACAGATCTATGGCTACACCTTC	CATSDPGQIYGYTF
NA	TRBV24-1	TRBJ2-1	NA	TGTGCCACCATTCCCGGGTCGGAGGGCTCCTACAATGAGCAGTTCTTC	CATIPGSEGSYNEQFF
NA	TRBV7-9	TRBJ2-3	NA	TGTGCCAGCAGCTCCCTTCCGGGGGCGGGAGGCACAGATACGCAGTATTTT	CASSSLPGAGGTDTQYF
NA	TRBV2	TRBJ2-4	few	TGTGCCAGCACCTTAGAAGGGATAGCCAAAAACATTCAGTACTTC	CASTLEGIAKNIQYF
NA	TRBV5-4	TRBJ1-4	NA	TGTGCCAGCAGCTTGAGGGGCAATGAAAAACTGTTTTTT	CASSLRGNEKLFF
TRBD2	TRBV5-4	TRBJ2-7	NA	TGTGCCAGCAGCCCCGGGAGGGGCCCCTACGAGCAGTACTTC	CASSPGRGPYEQYF
TRBD2	TRBV4-3	TRBJ2-3	NA	TGCGCCAGCAGCCAAGCGGGACTAGCGGGAGGGATTAGCACAGATACGCAGTATTTT	CASSQAGLAGGISTDTQYF
NA	TRBV19	TRBJ1-5	NA	TGTGCCAGTAGTCCCGGAGGGGTTTTAGATCAGCCCCAGCATTTT	CASSPGGVLDQPQHF
TRBD1	TRBV5-5	TRBJ2-3	NA	TGTGCCAGCAGCCCACCGACAGGGGGGTCCGCAGATACGCAGTATTTT	CASSPPTGGSADTQYF
NA	TRBV5-1	TRBJ2-5	many	TGCGCCAGCAGCTTCGGGGGAGGTGAGACCCAGTACTTC	CASSFGGGETQYF
TRBD2	TRBV6-2/TRBV6-3	TRBJ2-5	few	TGTGCCAGCAGTTACTGGCTAGCGGGAGGACCGGAGACCCAGTACTTC	CASSYWLAGGPETQYF